Listed below are T cell receptor beta chains from one sample, sequenced in a study of CD8+ T cells in alopecia areata. Sequencing was performed with immunoSEQ multiplex PCR; in TCRdb, only in-frame clones are kept and a portion is missing. The data show 110,000 to 150,000 clones, 51% seen once. The specimen comprised CD4+ T cells sorted from blood, sampled at week 0. Every receptor here comes from a human donor with alopecia areata. Each CDR3 is given with its conserved first and last residue. D genes are given only for firm matches. Size is stated for part of the rows, as once, few or many counts, or as a class when the clone is expanded.

TRBV30,TRBD2,TRBJ2-1,.,CAWSVRRLANNEQFF,TGTGCCTGGAGTGTAAGGCGACTAGCCAACAATGAGCAGTTCTTC
TRBV30,.,TRBJ2-3,.,CAWSPLVVMDTQYF,TGTGCCTGGAGTCCCCTTGTAGTCATGGATACGCAGTATTTT
TRBV5-1,.,TRBJ2-7,.,CASSVRGTIGVEQYF,TGCGCCAGCAGCGTTCGCGGGACCATCGGGGTCGAGCAGTACTTC
TRBV5-6,TRBD2,TRBJ2-1,.,CASSRTSGRANEQFF,TGTGCCAGCAGCCGGACTAGCGGTCGCGCCAATGAGCAGTTCTTC
TRBV25-1,.,TRBJ1-5,few,CASMWVCGSRAQHF,TGTGCCAGCATGTGGGTCTGTGGCTCTCGGGCCCAGCATTTT
TRBV5-1,TRBD2,TRBJ2-3,.,CASSLGASGPPTQYF,TGCGCCAGCAGCTTGGGGGCTAGCGGTCCCCCTACGCAGTATTTT
TRBV20-1,.,TRBJ2-7,.,CSARVAEGTPF,.
TRBV30,.,TRBJ2-7,few,CAWSTGYSYEQYF,TGTGCCTGGAGTACGGGCTACTCCTACGAGCAGTACTTC
TRBV15,.,TRBJ2-5,.,CATSRDPRGQETQYF,TGTGCCACCAGCAGAGATCCGAGGGGGCAAGAGACCCAGTACTTC
TRBV19,TRBD2,TRBJ2-3,.,CASSTAGTKTDTQYF,TGTGCCAGTAGTACAGCGGGAACCAAAACAGATACGCAGTATTTT
TRBV30,TRBD2,TRBJ2-2,.,CAYLAGESNTGELFF,TGTGCCTACCTAGCGGGGGAATCGAACACCGGGGAGCTGTTTTTT
TRBV7-2,TRBD2,TRBJ2-3,.,CASRTSSGRAIDTQYF,TGTGCCAGCAGGACATCTAGCGGGAGGGCCATAGATACGCAGTATTTT
TRBV7-9,.,TRBJ2-1,.,CASSLEGLASNEQFF,TGTGCCAGCAGCTTAGAGGGGCTAGCAAGCAATGAGCAGTTCTTC
TRBV7-9,TRBD1,TRBJ2-2,few,CASSPGQFTGELFF,TGTGCCAGCAGCCCGGGACAGTTTACCGGGGAGCTGTTTTTT
TRBV19,.,TRBJ1-1,.,CASSIAGEGTEAFF,TGTGCCAGTAGTATAGCCGGTGAGGGAACTGAAGCTTTCTTT